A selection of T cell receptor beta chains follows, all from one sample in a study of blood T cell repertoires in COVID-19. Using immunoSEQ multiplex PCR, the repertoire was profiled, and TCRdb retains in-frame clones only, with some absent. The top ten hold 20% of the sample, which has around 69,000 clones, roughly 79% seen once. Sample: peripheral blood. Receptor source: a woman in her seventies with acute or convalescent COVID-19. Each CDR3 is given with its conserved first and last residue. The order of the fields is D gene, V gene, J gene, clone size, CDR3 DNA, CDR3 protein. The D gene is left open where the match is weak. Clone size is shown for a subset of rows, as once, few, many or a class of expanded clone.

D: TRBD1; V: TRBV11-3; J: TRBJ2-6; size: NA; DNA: TGTGCCAGCAGCCCGGGACAGGGAAACTCTGGGGCCAACGTCCTGACTTTC; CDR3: CASSPGQGNSGANVLTF
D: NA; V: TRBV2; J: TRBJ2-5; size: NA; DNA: TGTGCCAGCAGGAAGGGGTTACAAGAGACCCAGTACTTC; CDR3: CASRKGLQETQYF
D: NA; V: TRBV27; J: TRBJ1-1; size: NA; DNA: TGTGCCAGCAGTTGGGGGGGGAACACTGAAGCTTTCTTT; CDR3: CASSWGGNTEAFF
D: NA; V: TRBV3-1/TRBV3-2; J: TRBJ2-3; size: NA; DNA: TGTGCCAGCAGCCCAGGAGGTTGGGGCACAGATACGCAGTATTTT; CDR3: CASSPGGWGTDTQYF
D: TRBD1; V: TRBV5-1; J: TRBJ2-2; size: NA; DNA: TGCGCCAGCAGCTTCGGGACAGGGAGCACCGGGGAGCTGTTTTTT; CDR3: CASSFGTGSTGELFF
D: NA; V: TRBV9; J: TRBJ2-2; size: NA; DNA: TGTGCCAGCAGCCCCCTCGTCTCCGGGGAGCTGTTTTTT; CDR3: CASSPLVSGELFF
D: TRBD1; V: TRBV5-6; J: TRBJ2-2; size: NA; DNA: TGTGCCAGCAGCTGGGGACAGAGGAACACCGGGGAGCTGTTTTTT; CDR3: CASSWGQRNTGELFF
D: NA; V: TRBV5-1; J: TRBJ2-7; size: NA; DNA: TGCGCCAGCAGCTTGGCCTTGGGGAGGGAGCAGTACTTC; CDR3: CASSLALGREQYF
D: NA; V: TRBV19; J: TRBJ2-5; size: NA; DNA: TGTGCCAGTAGTATCGGAGGCTCCGGAGAGACCCAGTACTTC; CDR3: CASSIGGSGETQYF
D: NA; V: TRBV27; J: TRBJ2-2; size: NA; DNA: TGTGCCAGCAGTTTATGGGGGGGGCCCGGCCTCGGGGAGCTGTTTTTT; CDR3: CASSLWGGPGLGELFF
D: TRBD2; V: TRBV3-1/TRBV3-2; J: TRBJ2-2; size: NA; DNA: TGTGCCAGCTCTAGCGGGAGGCTAACCGGGGAGCTGTTTTTT; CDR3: CASSSGRLTGELFF
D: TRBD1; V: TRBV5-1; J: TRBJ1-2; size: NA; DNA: TGCGCCAGCAGCCACGACAGGGGGCGGGATGGCTACACCTTC; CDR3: CASSHDRGRDGYTF
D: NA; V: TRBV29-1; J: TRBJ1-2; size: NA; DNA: TGCAGCGTCTCCTGGTGGGGGGGAGAGGGCTACACCTTC; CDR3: CSVSWWGGEGYTF
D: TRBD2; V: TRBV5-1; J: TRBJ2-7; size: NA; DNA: TGCGCCAGCAGTTTATGGGCGGGAGTTTCCTACGAGCAGTACTTC; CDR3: CASSLWAGVSYEQYF
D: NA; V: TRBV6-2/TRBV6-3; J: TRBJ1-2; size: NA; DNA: TGTGCCAGCAGTGACGGGACATCCTATGGCTACACCTTC; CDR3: CASSDGTSYGYTF
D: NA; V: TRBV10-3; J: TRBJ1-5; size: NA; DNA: TGTGCCATCAGTGATCCGTTGAATCAGCCCCAGCATTTT; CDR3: CAISDPLNQPQHF
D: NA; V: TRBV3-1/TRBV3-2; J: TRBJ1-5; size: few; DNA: TGTGCCAGCAGCCAAGGGGCGGGAGTACGTCAGCCCCAGCATTTT; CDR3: CASSQGAGVRQPQHF
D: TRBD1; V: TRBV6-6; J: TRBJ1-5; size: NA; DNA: TGTGCCAGCAGTCGCGACAGGGTTGGCAATCAGCCCCAGCATTTT; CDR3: CASSRDRVGNQPQHF
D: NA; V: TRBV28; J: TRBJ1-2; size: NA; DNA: TGTGCCAGCAGCGCGGGACTAGCACTGTCGTGGGGCTACACCTTC; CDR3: CASSAGLALSWGYTF
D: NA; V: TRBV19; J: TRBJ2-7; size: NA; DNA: TGTGCCAGTAGTAACTGGGGGGAGACGTCCTACGAGCAGTACTTC; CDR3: CASSNWGETSYEQYF
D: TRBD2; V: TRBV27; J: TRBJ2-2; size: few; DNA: TGTGCCAGCAGTAAGCTAGCGGGAAGGGGTGTCGGGGAGCTGTTTTTT; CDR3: CASSKLAGRGVGELFF
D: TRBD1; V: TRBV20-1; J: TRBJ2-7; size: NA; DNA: TGCAGTGCTAGTTCGGGACAGAGGGCCTACGAGCAGTACTTC; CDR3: CSASSGQRAYEQYF
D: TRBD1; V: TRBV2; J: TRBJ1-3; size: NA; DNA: TGTGCCAGCAGTGAAGTGATAGGACAGGGGTCCGGAAACACCATATATTTT; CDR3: CASSEVIGQGSGNTIYF
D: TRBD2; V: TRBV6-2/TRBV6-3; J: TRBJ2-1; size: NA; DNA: TGTGCCAGCAGTCCGGGGGAGGGGAGGCGTAATGAGCAGTTCTTC; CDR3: CASSPGEGRRNEQFF
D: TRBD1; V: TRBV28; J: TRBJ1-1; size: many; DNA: TGTGCCAGCAGTTTATCCGGGACAGGGGGCGACACTGAAGCTTTCTTT; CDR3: CASSLSGTGGDTEAFF
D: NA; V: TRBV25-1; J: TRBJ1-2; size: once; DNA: TGTGCCAGCAGTGGGTTCGGGAGGGGGAACTATGGCTACACCTTC; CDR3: CASSGFGRGNYGYTF
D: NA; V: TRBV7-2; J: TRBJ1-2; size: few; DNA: TGTGCCAGCAGCCTCCACCTGGGGGGGCTTATCTATGGCTACACCTTC; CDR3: CASSLHLGGLIYGYTF
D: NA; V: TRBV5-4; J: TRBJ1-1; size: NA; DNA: TGTGCCAGCAGCTCTTTAACTGAAGCTTTCTTT; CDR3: CASSSLTEAFF
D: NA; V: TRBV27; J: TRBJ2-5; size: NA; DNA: TGTGCCAGCAGTTTAGAGGTGAATTCTGAGACCCAGTACTTC; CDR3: CASSLEVNSETQYF
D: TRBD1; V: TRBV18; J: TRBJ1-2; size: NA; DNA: TGTGCCAGCTCACTCATGGACAGGGGTCAAGGCTACACCTTC; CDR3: CASSLMDRGQGYTF
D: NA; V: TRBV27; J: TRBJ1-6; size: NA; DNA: TGTGCCAGCAGTTTATTTGCAGGGGCGTATTCACCCCTCCACTTT; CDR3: CASSLFAGAYSPLHF
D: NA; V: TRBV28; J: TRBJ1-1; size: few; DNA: TGTGCCAGCAAACTATTGACAGCGAACACTGAAGCTTTCTTT; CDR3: CASKLLTANTEAFF
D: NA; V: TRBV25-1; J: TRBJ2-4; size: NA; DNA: TGTGCCAGCAGTGACATCGGTCAGTACTTC; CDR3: CASSDIGQYF
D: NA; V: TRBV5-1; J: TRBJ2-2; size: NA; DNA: TGCGCCAGCAGCTTGGATCGGGGTAGTAGCACCGGGGAGCTGTTTTTT; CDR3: CASSLDRGSSTGELFF
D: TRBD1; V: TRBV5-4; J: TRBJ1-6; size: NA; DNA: TGTGCCAGCAGCTCGACAGGGCATTCACCCCTCCACTTT; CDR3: CASSSTGHSPLHF
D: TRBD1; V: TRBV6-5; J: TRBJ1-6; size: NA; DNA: TGTGCCAGCAGTACAACAGGGGGGTATAATTCACCCCTCCACTTT; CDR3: CASSTTGGYNSPLHF
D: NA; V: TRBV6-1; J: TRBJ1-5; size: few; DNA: TGTGCCAGCAGTGAGGAAGACTGGCAGCCCCAGCATTTT; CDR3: CASSEEDWQPQHF
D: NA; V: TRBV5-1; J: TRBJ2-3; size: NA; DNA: TGCGCCAGCAGCTTGGGTTTGTGGGAGACAGATACGCAGTATTTT; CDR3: CASSLGLWETDTQYF
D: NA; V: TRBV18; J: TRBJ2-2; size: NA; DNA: TGTGCCAGCTCACTAAGGGGCACGTTACAGGCCGGGGAGCTGTTTTTT; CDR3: CASSLRGTLQAGELFF
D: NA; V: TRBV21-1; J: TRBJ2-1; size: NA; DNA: TGTGCCAGCAGCAATAGACAAGCGGGCCCCAGTCGCGAGCAGTTCTTC; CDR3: CASSNRQAGPSREQFF
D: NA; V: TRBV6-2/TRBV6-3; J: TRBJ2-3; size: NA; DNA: TGTGCCAGCAGCATACAGAGACCCACAGATACGCAGTATTTT; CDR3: CASSIQRPTDTQYF
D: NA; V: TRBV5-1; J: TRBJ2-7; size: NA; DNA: TGCGCCAGCAGCCTTCGCCCGGGGGATACCCAGTACTTC; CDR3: CASSLRPGDTQYF
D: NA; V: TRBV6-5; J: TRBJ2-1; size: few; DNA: TGTGCCAGCAGCCGTGGGAGTGGCAGCGTCAATGAGCAGTTCTTC; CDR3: CASSRGSGSVNEQFF
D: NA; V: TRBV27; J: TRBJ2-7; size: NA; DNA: TGTGCCAGCAGTTTATTCCCTGACGAGCAGTACTTC; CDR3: CASSLFPDEQYF
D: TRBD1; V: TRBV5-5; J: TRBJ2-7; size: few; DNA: TGTGCCAGCAGCGCCCGGGACAGGGTCTACGAGCAGTACTTC; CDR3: CASSARDRVYEQYF
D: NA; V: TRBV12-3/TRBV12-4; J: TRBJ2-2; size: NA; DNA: TGTGCCAGCAGGTACTACACCGGGGAGCTGTTTTTT; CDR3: CASRYYTGELFF
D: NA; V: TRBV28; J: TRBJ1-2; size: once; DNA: TGTGCCAGCAGTTTAGGCCTCGGGGGCTACACCTTC; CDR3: CASSLGLGGYTF